What follows are 22 T cell receptor beta chains derived from one specimen sequenced in a study of regulatory and conventional T cells in RAG deficiency. The table came from immunoSEQ multiplex PCR; TCRdb's copy has only in-frame clones and leaves some out. The table has around 30,000 clones, approximately 90% seen once. The same specimen was also included in a second study, on regulatory T cells. From that report: The PCR used 52 TRBV and 13 TRBJ primers.

Material for sequencing was CD8+ T cells sorted from blood. These receptors were taken from a human donor in good health.

The V gene is TRBV21-1, the J gene TRBJ1-1. TRBV21-1 is marked as a pseudogene. CDR3 length: 14 residues. Written as DNA, the CDR3 is TGTGCCAGCAACCCGACTCTGATGAACACTGAAGCTTTCTTT. Translation: CASNPTLMNTEAFF.

This chain uses TRBV14 with TRBJ2-7; 9 bases line up with TRBD1. This CDR3 region has 18 residues. The V gene's germline CDR1 is SGHDN and CDR2 FVKESK. V shed 0 bases and J 6 bases; nucleotides not matched to a gene: 15. The CDR3 DNA is TGTGCCAGCAGCCAAGACCCTAATTCTGGGGACAGGGCGCGCGAGCAGTACTTC. This sequence encodes CASSQDPNSGDRAREQYF.

The rearrangement links TRBV6-5 to TRBJ2-1, with TRBD2 identical over 8 bases. J gave up 7 bases and V 10 bases, and 9 bases lay outside the gene matches. CDR1 and CDR2 (germline): MNHEY, SVGAGI. The CDR3 contains 13 residues. CDR3 residues: CAIGGAWENEQFF. The CDR3 nucleotides are TGTGCCATCGGGGGGGCCTGGGAGAATGAGCAGTTCTTC.

The chain recombines TRBV6-1 with TRBJ1-1; 8 bases agree with TRBD1. The CDR3 has 16 residues. V shed 3 bases and J 1 base; nucleotides not matched to a gene: 7. CDR1 MNHNS and CDR2 SASEGT come from the germline V gene. The CDR3 coding sequence is TGTGCCAGCAGTGACCCTAACAGGGGGAGGAACACTGAAGCTTTCTTT. It codes for CASSDPNRGRNTEAFF.

This chain links TRBV5-1 with TRBJ1-2; TRBD1 is a possible D gene (6 bases). The CDR3 has 14 amino acids. Germline CDR1 SGHRS, CDR2 YFSETQ. Trimming took 5 bases from V and 0 from J, leaving 11 bases between them. CDR3 loop: CASSGTTTNYGYTF. The CDR3 coding sequence is TGCGCCAGCAGTGGGACAACTACTAACTATGGCTACACCTTC. Complete variable domain (other parts from reference TRBV5-1 and TRBJ1-2): KAGVTQTPRYLIKTRGQQVTLSCSPISGHRSVSWYQQTPGQGLQFLFEYFSETQRNKGNFPGRFSGRQFSNSRSEMNVSTLELGDSALYLCASSGTTTNYGYTFGSGTRLTVV.

This clone occurred once. CDR3 sequence reads: CASSRGRSPNYGYTF. The CDR3 DNA reads as TGTGCCAGCAGCCGCGGCAGGAGCCCCAACTATGGCTACACCTTC. V and J are TRBV5-4 and TRBJ1-2, with unresolved D. Germline V lookup: CDR1 SGHNT, CDR2 YYREEE (reference sequence). The ends were cut back, 4 bases at V and 2 bases at J, with 15 bases in the middle. CDR3 size: 15 residues.

This rearrangement joins TRBV6-5 to TRBJ1-2, with D unclear. V lost 3 bases and J 4 bases, leaving 12 bases between the germline ends. Germline CDR1 is MNHEY and CDR2 is SVGAGI. The CDR3 has 14 amino acids. CDR3 residues: CASSYPGAGYGYTF. CDR3 bases: TGTGCCAGCAGTTATCCGGGAGCGGGCTATGGCTACACCTTC.

The chain joins TRBV5-1 to TRBJ2-7; 8 bases fit TRBD1. This CDR3 has 14 residues. Germline assignment: CDR1 SGHRS and CDR2 YFSETQ. Unmatched junction bases numbered 4, after V lost 5 bases and J lost 0 bases. CDR3 residues: CASSRQGASYEQYF. The CDR3 coding sequence is TGCGCCAGCAGTCGGCAGGGGGCCTCCTACGAGCAGTACTTC.

The V call is TRBV2, the J call TRBJ2-1; D tentatively fits TRBD1 or TRBD2 (5 bases each). V dropped 6 bases and J dropped 5 bases, with 17 bases sitting between them. Germline CDR1 SNHLY, CDR2 FYNNEI. CDR3 length: 15 amino acids. The CDR3 nucleotides are TGTGCCAGCAGAACTCCCGGGACGGCTAACAATGAGCAGTTCTTC. This encodes CASRTPGTANNEQFF.

The rearrangement uses TRBV28 and TRBJ2-2; 8 bases agree with TRBD1. Per the germline V gene, CDR1 is MDHEN and CDR2 is SYDVKM. CDR3 size: 15 residues. After removal of 6 bases from V and 3 bases from J, the junction contained 6 bases not matched to a gene. The CDR3: CASSSDREYTGELFF. The CDR3 DNA sequence: TGTGCCAGCAGCTCGGACAGGGAGTACACCGGGGAGCTGTTTTTT.

J is TRBJ2-3 and V is TRBV13; TRBD1 matches 9 bases. V dropped 5 bases and J dropped 1; count of bases not matched to a gene: 4. This CDR3 comprises 15 residues. CDR1 is PRHDT, CDR2 FYEKMQ, per germline (reference sequence). CDR3: CASSRRQGGTDTQYF. CDR3 bases: TGTGCCAGCAGCCGCCGACAGGGGGGCACAGATACGCAGTATTTT. The variable domain in full, with the rest retrieved from reference TRBV13 and TRBJ2-3, is AAGVIQSPRHLIKEKRETATLKCYPIPRHDTVYWYQQGPGQDPQFLISFYEKMQSDKGSIPDRFSAQQFSDYHSELNMSSLELGDSALYFCASSRRQGGTDTQYFGPGTRLTVL.

This sequence joins TRBV9 and TRBJ1-2, with 8 bases that match TRBD1. Germline V lookup: CDR1 SGDLS, CDR2 YYNGEE. V lost 6 bases and J lost 7; bases outside the gene matches: 14. This CDR3 region has 15 residues. As DNA, the CDR3 is TGTGCCAGCACCTCATTTCAGGGGGCATTTCTTGGCTACACCTTC. Protein: CASTSFQGAFLGYTF. Using reference TRBV9 and TRBJ1-2 for the parts outside the CDR3, the full variable domain is DSGVTQTPKHLITATGQRVTLRCSPRSGDLSVYWYQQSLDQGLQFLIQYYNGEERAKGNILERFSAQQFPDLHSELNLSSLELGDSALYFCASTSFQGAFLGYTFGSGTRLTVV.

This chain uses TRBV30 with TRBJ2-7, with D perhaps matching TRBD1 or TRBD2 (5 bases each). V was cut by 0 bases and J by 6 bases, with 15 bases left in between. The CDR3 is 14 amino acids. Germline-derived CDR1 and CDR2 are GTSNPN and SVGIG (reference sequence). The CDR3 region has the DNA TGTGCCTGGAGTGTCGACAGTTCCCGGGGCGAGCAGTACTTC. The encoded protein is CAWSVDSSRGEQYF.

Note on this clone: Other DNA sequences from this sample encode an identical CDR3 as well. The J gene is TRBJ2-3, the V gene TRBV18; no definite D call. Looked up from germline, CDR1 is KGHSH and CDR2 is LQKENI. This CDR3 is 13 amino acids long. Trimming shortened V by 0 bases and J by 0 bases, and 1 base separated the two germline ends. The CDR3 reads CASSPPSTDTQYF. The CDR3 DNA sequence: TGTGCCAGCTCACCACCGAGCACAGATACGCAGTATTTT.

This clone appeared a single time. The gene calls are TRBV29-1 and TRBJ1-1; no clear D gene. In germline, CDR1 is SQVTM, CDR2 ANQGSEA. This CDR3 has 12 amino acids. Trimming pared 3 bases from V and 1 base from J, leaving 6 bases between. The DNA for the CDR3 is TGCAGCGTTGATATGGGGAACACTGAAGCTTTCTTT. This codes for CSVDMGNTEAFF.

V is TRBV5-1 and J is TRBJ2-7; 7 bases are a match to TRBD2. In germline, CDR1 is SGHRS, CDR2 YFSETQ. V gave up 0 bases and J gave up 0 bases; unmatched junction bases: 9. This CDR3 has 17 amino acids. The CDR3 nucleotides read TGCGCCAGCAGCTTGGTCGGGACCGGGAGGAGCTCCTACGAGCAGTACTTC. Amino acids: CASSLVGTGRSSYEQYF.

CDR3 sequence: CASSPTTDTQYF. CDR3 DNA: TGTGCCAGCAGCCCGACCACAGATACGCAGTATTTT. This chain links TRBV27 with TRBJ2-3; D gene ambiguous. This CDR3 contains 12 residues. Germline V gives CDR1 MNHEY, CDR2 SMNVEV (reference sequence). V was pared by 6 bases and J by 2 bases, with 6 bases between.

V usage is TRBV10-1 and J usage is TRBJ2-2, with 13 nucleotides matching TRBD2. This CDR3 region has 15 residues. The V and J ends lost 6 bases and 5 bases, in that order; junction bases with no gene match: 3. From germline, CDR1 is WNHNN and CDR2 SYGVQD (reference sequence). CDR3 region: CASSGLAGVTGELFF. In nucleotides, the CDR3 is TGCGCCAGCAGCGGACTAGCGGGAGTAACCGGGGAGCTGTTTTTT.

On this clone: Other DNA sequences from this sample encode an identical CDR3 as well. The chain links TRBV6-4 to TRBJ1-4; D gene ambiguous. Germline V gives CDR1 MRHNA, CDR2 SNTAGT. The V and J ends lost 4 bases and 4 bases respectively, with 10 bases between them. The CDR3 loop spans 14 amino acids. The CDR3 DNA sequence: TGTGCCAGCAGTGTATGTCGAGATAATGAAAAACTGTTTTTT. This sequence encodes CASSVCRDNEKLFF.

The table lists this clone with a few counts. The genes are TRBV27 and TRBJ2-6; the match to TRBD1 covers 8 bases. CDR1 is MNHEY and CDR2 is SMNVEV in the germline V gene (reference sequence). The ends lost 2 bases at V and 0 bases at J; junction bases unmatched: 9. The CDR3 loop spans 19 amino acids. In nucleotides, the CDR3 is TGTGCCAGCAGTTTAGTTTGGAGGACAGGGCGCTCTGGGGCCAACGTCCTGACTTTC. This encodes CASSLVWRTGRSGANVLTF.

The gene calls are TRBV5-8 and TRBJ2-5; maybe TRBD2 (6 bases). The CDR3 has 15 amino acids. V lost 4 bases and J lost 7, with 20 bases in between. CDR1 is SGHTS and CDR2 is YDEGEE in the germline V gene. The CDR3 bases are TGTGCCAGCAGCCAAGCGGCCGCGTGGGGAGGGACCCAGTACTTC. Amino acid sequence: CASSQAAAWGGTQYF.

The V call is TRBV7-3, the J call TRBJ2-3; 11 bases match TRBD1. The CDR3 loop spans 17 amino acids. Per germline, CDR1 SGHTA and CDR2 FQGTGA. V was clipped by 5 bases and J by 4 bases; unmatched bases: 11. The CDR3 DNA reads TGTGCCAGCAGCCCCCTCGGGACAGGGGGTTCATCAGATACGCAGTATTTT. Translation gives CASSPLGTGGSSDTQYF. Full variable domain (missing parts from reference TRBV7-3 and TRBJ2-3): GAGVSQTPSNKVTEKGKYVELRCDPISGHTALYWYRQSLGQGPEFLIYFQGTGAADDSGLPNDRFFAVRPEGSVSTLKIQRTERGDSAVYLCASSPLGTGGSSDTQYFGPGTRLTVL.